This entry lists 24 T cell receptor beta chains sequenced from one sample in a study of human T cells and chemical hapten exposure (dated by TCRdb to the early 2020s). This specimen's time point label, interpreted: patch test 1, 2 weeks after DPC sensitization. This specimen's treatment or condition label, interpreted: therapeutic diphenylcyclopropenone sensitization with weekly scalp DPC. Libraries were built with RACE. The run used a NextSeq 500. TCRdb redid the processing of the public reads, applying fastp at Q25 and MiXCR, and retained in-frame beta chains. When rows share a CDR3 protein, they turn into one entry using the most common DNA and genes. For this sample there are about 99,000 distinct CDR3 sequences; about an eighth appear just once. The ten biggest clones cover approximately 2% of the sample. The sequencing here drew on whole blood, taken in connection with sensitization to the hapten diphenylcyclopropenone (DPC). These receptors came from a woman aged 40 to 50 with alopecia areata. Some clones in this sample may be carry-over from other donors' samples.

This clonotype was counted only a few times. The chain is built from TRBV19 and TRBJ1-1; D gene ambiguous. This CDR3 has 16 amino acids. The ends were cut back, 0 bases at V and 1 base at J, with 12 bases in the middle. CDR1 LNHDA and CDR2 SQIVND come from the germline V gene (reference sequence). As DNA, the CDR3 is TGTGCCAGTAGTATAGATCTCCGGGTGGCGAACACTGAAGCTTTCTTT. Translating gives CASSIDLRVANTEAFF. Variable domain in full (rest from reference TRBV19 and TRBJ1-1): DGGITQSPKYLFRKEGQNVTLSCEQNLNHDAMYWYRQDPGQGLRLIYYSQIVNDFQKGDIAEGYSVSREKKESFPLTVTSAQKNPTAFYLCASSIDLRVANTEAFFGQGTRLTVV.

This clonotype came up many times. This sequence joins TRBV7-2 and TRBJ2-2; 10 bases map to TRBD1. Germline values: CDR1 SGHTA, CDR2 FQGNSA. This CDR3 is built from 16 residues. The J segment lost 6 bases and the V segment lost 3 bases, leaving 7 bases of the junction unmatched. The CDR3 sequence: CASSFQTGGASGELFF. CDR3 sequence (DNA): TGTGCCAGCAGCTTTCAGACAGGGGGCGCATCCGGGGAGCTGTTTTTT.

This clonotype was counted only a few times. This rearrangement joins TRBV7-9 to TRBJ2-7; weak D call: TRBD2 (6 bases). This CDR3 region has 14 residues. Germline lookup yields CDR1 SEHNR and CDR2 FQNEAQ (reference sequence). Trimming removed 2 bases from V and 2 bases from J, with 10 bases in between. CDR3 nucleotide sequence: TGTGCCAGCAGCTTATTGGGGACTGCCTACGAGCAGTACTTC. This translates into CASSLLGTAYEQYF.

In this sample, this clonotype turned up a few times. DNA for the CDR3: TGTGCCAGCAGTCCCCCCGAGTGGGAGGGAGTTGGCAATGAGCAGTTCTTC. It translates to CASSPPEWEGVGNEQFF. This chain links TRBV6-6 with TRBJ2-1, with TRBD2 matching over 7 bases. CDR3 size: 17 residues. Germline V gene data show CDR1 as MNHNY and CDR2 as SVGAGI (reference sequence). J gave up 6 bases and V 5 bases, and 16 bases lay outside the gene matches.

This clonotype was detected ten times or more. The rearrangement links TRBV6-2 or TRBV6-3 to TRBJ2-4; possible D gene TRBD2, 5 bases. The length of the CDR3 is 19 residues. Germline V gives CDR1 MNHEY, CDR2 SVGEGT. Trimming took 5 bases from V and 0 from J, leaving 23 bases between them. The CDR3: CASSPSMSGLNLAKNIQYF. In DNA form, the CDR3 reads TGTGCCAGCAGTCCAAGTATGAGCGGCCTAAACTTAGCCAAAAACATTCAGTACTTC.

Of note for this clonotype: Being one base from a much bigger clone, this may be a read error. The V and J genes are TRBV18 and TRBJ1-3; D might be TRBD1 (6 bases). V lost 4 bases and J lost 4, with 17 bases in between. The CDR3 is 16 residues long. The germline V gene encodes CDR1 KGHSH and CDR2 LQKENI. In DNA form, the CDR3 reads TGTGCCAGCTCACAGAGACAGGATCAGACGGGAAACACCATATATTTT. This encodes CASSQRQDQTGNTIYF.

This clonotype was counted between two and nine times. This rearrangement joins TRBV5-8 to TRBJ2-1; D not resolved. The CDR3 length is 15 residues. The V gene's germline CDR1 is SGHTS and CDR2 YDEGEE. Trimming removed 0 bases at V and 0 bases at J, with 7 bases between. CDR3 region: CASSLEGTSYNEQFF. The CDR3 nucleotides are TGTGCCAGCAGCTTGGAAGGTACCTCCTACAATGAGCAGTTCTTC.

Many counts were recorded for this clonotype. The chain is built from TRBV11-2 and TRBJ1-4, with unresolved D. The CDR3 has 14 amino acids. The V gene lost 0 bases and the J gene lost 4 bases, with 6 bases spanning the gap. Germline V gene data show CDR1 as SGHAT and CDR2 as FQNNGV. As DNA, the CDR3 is TGTGCCAGCAGCTTAGACAGTCATAATGAAAAACTGTTTTTT. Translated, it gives CASSLDSHNEKLFF. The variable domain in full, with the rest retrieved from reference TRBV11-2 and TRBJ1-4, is EAGVAQSPRYKIIEKRQSVAFWCNPISGHATLYWYQQILGQGPKLLIQFQNNGVVDDSQLPKDRFSAERLKGVDSTLKIQPAKLEDSAVYLCASSLDSHNEKLFFGSGTQLSVL.

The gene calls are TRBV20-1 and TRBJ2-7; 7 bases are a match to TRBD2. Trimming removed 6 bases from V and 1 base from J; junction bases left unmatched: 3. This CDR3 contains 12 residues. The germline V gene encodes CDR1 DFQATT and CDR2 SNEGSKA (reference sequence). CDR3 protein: CSAGAGSYEQYF. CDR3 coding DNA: TGCAGTGCCGGAGCGGGATCCTACGAGCAGTACTTC.

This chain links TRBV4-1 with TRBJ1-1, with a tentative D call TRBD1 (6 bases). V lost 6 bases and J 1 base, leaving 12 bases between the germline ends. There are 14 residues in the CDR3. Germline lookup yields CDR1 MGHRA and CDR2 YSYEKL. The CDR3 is CASRGQLKNTEAFF. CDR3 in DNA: TGCGCCAGCAGGGGACAACTGAAGAACACTGAAGCTTTCTTT.

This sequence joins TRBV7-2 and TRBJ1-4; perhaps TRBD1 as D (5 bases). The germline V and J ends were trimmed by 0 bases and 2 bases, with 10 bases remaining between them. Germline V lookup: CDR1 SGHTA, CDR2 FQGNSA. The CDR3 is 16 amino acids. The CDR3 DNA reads TGTGCCAGCAGCTTAGCCAGCCGGGGCACTAATGAAAAACTGTTTTTT. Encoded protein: CASSLASRGTNEKLFF.

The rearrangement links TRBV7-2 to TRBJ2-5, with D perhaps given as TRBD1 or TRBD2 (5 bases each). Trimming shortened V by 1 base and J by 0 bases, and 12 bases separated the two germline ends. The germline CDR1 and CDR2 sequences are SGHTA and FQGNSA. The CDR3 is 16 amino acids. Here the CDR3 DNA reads TGTGCCAGCAGCTTAGATCCTGGGACCCACCAAGAGACCCAGTACTTC. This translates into CASSLDPGTHQETQYF.

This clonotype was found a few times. CDR3 amino acids: CASSSGPLPAQETQYF. CDR3 in DNA: TGTGCCAGCAGCTCTGGACCTTTACCAGCTCAAGAGACCCAGTACTTC. The V and J genes are TRBV5-4 and TRBJ2-5; D remains ambiguous. The V and J ends lost 3 bases and 2 bases respectively, with 17 bases between them. Per the germline V gene, CDR1 is SGHNT and CDR2 is YYREEE (reference sequence). The CDR3 contains 16 residues.

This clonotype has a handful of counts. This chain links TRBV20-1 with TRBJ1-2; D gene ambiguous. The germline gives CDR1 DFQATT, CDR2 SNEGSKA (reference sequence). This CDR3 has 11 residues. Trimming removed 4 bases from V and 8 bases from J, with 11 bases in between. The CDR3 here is CSATPDKGYTF. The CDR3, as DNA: TGCAGTGCTACCCCAGATAAGGGCTACACCTTC.

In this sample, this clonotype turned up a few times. CDR3 region: CASSDTWSSGGELFF. In DNA form, the CDR3 reads TGTGCCAGCAGCGATACCTGGTCTAGCGGGGGGGAGCTGTTTTTT. This chain joins TRBV6-2 or TRBV6-3 and TRBJ2-2; 8 positions agree with TRBD2. The trim removed 6 bases at V and 8 bases at J, leaving 11 bases unmatched. Germline-derived CDR1 and CDR2 are MNHEY and SVGEGT. This CDR3 comprises 15 residues.

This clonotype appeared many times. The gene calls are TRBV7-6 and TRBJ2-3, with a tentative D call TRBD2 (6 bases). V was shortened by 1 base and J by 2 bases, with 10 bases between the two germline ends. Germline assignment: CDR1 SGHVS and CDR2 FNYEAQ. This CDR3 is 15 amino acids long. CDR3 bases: TGTGCCAGCAGCTTAGGCGGAGGGTTCACAGATACGCAGTATTTT. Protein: CASSLGGGFTDTQYF.

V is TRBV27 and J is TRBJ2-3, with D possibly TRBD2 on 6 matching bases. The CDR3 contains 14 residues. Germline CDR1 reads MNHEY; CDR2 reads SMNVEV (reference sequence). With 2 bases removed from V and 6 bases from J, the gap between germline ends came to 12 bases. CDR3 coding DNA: TGTGCCAGCAGTTTACTTGGGGGGAGGGATACGCAGTATTTT. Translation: CASSLLGGRDTQYF.

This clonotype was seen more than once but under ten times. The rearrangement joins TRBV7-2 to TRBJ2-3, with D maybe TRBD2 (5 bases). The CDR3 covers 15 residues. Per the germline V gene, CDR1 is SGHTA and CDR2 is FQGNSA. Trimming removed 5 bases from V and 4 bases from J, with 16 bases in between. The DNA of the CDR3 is TGTGCCAGCAGCCCGCGGCGGCGGGCTCCAGATACGCAGTATTTT. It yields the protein CASSPRRRAPDTQYF.

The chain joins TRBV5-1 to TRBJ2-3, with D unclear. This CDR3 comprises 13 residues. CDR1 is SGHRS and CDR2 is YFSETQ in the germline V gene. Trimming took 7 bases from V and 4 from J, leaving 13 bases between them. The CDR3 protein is CASYWAESDTQYF. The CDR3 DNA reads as TGCGCCAGCTATTGGGCAGAGTCAGATACGCAGTATTTT.

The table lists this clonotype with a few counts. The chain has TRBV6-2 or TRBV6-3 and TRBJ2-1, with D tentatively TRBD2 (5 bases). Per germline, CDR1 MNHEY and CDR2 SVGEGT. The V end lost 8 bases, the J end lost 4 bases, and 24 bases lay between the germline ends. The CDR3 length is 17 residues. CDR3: CASRQLPRRAAYNEQFF. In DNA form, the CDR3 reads TGTGCCAGCCGACAACTCCCTCGGCGGGCTGCTTACAATGAGCAGTTCTTC.

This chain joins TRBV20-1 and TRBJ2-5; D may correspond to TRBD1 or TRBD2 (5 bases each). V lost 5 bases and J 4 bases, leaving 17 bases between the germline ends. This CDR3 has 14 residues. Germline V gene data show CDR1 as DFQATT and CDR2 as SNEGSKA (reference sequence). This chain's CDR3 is CSAPWVGEGETQYF. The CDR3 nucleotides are TGCAGTGCTCCTTGGGTGGGGGAAGGAGAGACCCAGTACTTC.

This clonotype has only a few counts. This CDR3 is CSARGHSGRSSYEQYF. CDR3 in DNA: TGCAGTGCTAGGGGGCATAGCGGGAGGAGCTCCTACGAGCAGTACTTC. This chain uses TRBV20-1 with TRBJ2-7; TRBD2 aligns across 10 bases. The length of the CDR3 is 16 residues. Per the germline V gene, CDR1 is DFQATT and CDR2 is SNEGSKA (reference sequence). V gave up 3 bases and J gave up 0 bases; unmatched junction bases: 8.

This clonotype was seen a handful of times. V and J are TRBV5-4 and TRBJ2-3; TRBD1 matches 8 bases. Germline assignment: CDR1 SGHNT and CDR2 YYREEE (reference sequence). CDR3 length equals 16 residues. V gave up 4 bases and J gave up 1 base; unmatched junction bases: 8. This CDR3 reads CASSKPQGVGTDTQYF. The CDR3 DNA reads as TGTGCCAGCAGCAAACCACAGGGGGTTGGCACAGATACGCAGTATTTT.

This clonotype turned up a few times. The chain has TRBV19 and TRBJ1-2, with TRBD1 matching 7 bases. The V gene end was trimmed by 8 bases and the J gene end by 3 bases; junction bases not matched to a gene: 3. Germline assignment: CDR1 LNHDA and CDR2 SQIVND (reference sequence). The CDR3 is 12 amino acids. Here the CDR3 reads CASSDRDYGYTF. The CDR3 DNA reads TGTGCCAGTTCCGACAGGGACTATGGCTACACCTTC.